The 27 T cell receptor beta chains below all came from one sample that was sequenced in a study of blood T cell repertoires in COVID-19 (dated by TCRdb to 2018 to 2020). The method was the immunoSEQ multiplex PCR assay. TCRdb mirrors the immuneACCESS table, restricted to in-frame sequences. Some clones are absent from its copies; in checked studies, under half trace to an unresolved V gene, and the reason for the others is unknown. This sample has about 260,000 clones in its table, and roughly 87% of those were observed once. The ten largest clones capture about 0.7% of the sample. What was sequenced was peripheral blood. The receptor set was obtained from a human donor in a cohort sampled during active COVID-19.

This chain links TRBV4-3 with TRBJ2-7; maybe TRBD1 (6 bases). Germline CDR1 LGHNA, CDR2 YSLEER. V lost 1 base, J lost 3 bases, and 10 bases lay in between. The CDR3 covers 14 residues. CDR3 sequence (DNA): TGCGCCAGCAGCCAAGTAATAGGGGGCTACGAGCAGTACTTC. Protein: CASSQVIGGYEQYF.

This rearrangement joins TRBV27 to TRBJ2-2, with TRBD2 identical over 12 bases. J gave up 8 bases and V 7 bases, and 8 bases lay outside the gene matches. This CDR3 comprises 15 residues. Germline loops: CDR1 MNHEY, CDR2 SMNVEV (reference sequence). This CDR3 reads CASTFSLAGGGELFF. The CDR3 DNA sequence: TGTGCCAGCACTTTCTCACTAGCGGGAGGAGGGGAGCTGTTTTTT.

This sequence joins TRBV18 and TRBJ1-2, with TRBD1 matching 8 bases. Unmatched junction bases numbered 7, after V lost 3 bases and J lost 4 bases. This CDR3 comprises 15 residues. From germline, CDR1 is KGHSH and CDR2 LQKENI. The CDR3 DNA sequence: TGTGCCAGCTCACCCGGACAGGGTACTTCCTATGGCTACACCTTC. Amino acid sequence: CASSPGQGTSYGYTF.

The chain couples TRBV18 to TRBJ1-5, with TRBD1 matching 8 bases. Per germline, CDR1 KGHSH and CDR2 LQKENI. The ends lost 0 bases at V and 2 bases at J; junction bases unmatched: 6. The CDR3 consists of 17 residues. Here the CDR3 reads CASSPPIGQGGNQPQHF. The CDR3 bases are TGTGCCAGCTCACCACCGATTGGACAGGGCGGCAATCAGCCCCAGCATTTT.

J is TRBJ2-1 and V is TRBV3-1 (or the pseudogene TRBV3-2); 9 bases are a match to TRBD1. Germline values: CDR1 LGHDT, CDR2 YNNKEL (reference sequence). CDR3 length: 16 residues. J was trimmed by 6 bases and V by 1 base; bases with no gene match: 7. CDR3 sequence (DNA): TGTGCCAGCAGCCAAGGTCCGGACAGGGGACGCAATGAGCAGTTCTTC. Translation gives CASSQGPDRGRNEQFF.

V and J are TRBV7-8 and TRBJ2-2, with D unclear. CDR1 is SGHVS, CDR2 FQNEAQ, per germline. V was trimmed by 8 bases and J by 2 bases, leaving 9 bases between them. CDR3 length: 13 residues. CDR3 region: CASSVQNTGELFF. In DNA, the CDR3 is TGTGCCAGCTCGGTCCAAAACACCGGGGAGCTGTTTTTT.

The rearrangement joins TRBV19 to TRBJ1-5; a possible D gene is TRBD1 (6 bases). CDR1 and CDR2 (germline): LNHDA, SQIVND (reference sequence). The germline V and J ends were trimmed by 7 bases and 5 bases, with 15 bases remaining between them. The CDR3 sequence is 14 residues long. As DNA, the CDR3 is TGTGCCAGTAATGGCAGGGGAGGGGATCAGCCCCAGCATTTT. Translated, it gives CASNGRGGDQPQHF.

The chain uses TRBV5-6 and TRBJ2-1, with 10 bases matching TRBD2. CDR1 and CDR2 from the germline V gene are SGHDT and YYEEEE. V lost 0 bases, J lost 5 bases, and 5 bases stayed unmatched. The CDR3 spans 16 residues. CDR3: CASSLAGLAYNNEQFF. CDR3 nucleotide sequence: TGTGCCAGCAGCTTGGCGGGACTAGCGTATAACAATGAGCAGTTCTTC.

The V call is TRBV7-9, the J call TRBJ2-7; 11 bases align to TRBD1. Unmatched junction bases numbered 8, after V lost 5 bases and J lost 5 bases. The CDR3 has 15 residues. CDR1 is SEHNR and CDR2 is FQNEAQ in the germline V gene (reference sequence). DNA for the CDR3: TGTGCCAGCAGCACCAGTCGGACAGGGGGCAACGAGCAGTACTTC. Translating it yields CASSTSRTGGNEQYF.

The V and J genes are TRBV6-5 and TRBJ2-5; 7 bases agree with TRBD2. The germline V gene encodes CDR1 MNHEY and CDR2 SVGAGI. The J segment lost 2 bases and the V segment lost 0 bases, leaving 3 bases of the junction unmatched. CDR3 length: 15 residues. The DNA of the CDR3 is TGTGCCAGCAGTTACTCCCGGGGGGAACAAGAGACCCAGTACTTC. Its protein product is CASSYSRGEQETQYF.

The chain has TRBV30 and TRBJ2-4, with TRBD1 matching 9 bases. Trimming removed 3 bases from V and 7 bases from J; junction bases left unmatched: 4. The CDR3 totals 13 residues. The germline CDR1 and CDR2 sequences are GTSNPN and SVGIG (reference sequence). The CDR3 is CAWRVGTGNIQYF. The CDR3 DNA sequence: TGTGCCTGGAGGGTTGGGACAGGGAACATTCAGTACTTC.

This chain links TRBV28 with TRBJ1-3, with D uncertain. V lost 5 bases and J lost 1, with 12 bases in between. The V gene's germline CDR1 is MDHEN and CDR2 SYDVKM. This CDR3 has 15 amino acids. DNA of the CDR3: TGTGCCAGCAGTGCCTCCGACAAGTCTGGAAACACCATATATTTT. Its translation is CASSASDKSGNTIYF.

The chain joins TRBV12-5 to TRBJ2-7; TRBD1 aligns across 9 bases. This CDR3 has 15 amino acids. V trimming: 7 bases; J trimming: 6 bases; junction bases outside the gene matches: 13. The V gene's germline CDR1 is LGHNT and CDR2 FRNRAP. CDR3 nucleotide sequence: TGTGCTAGTGCCAGTCCCGGGACAGGGATGGGCGAGCAGTACTTC. This encodes CASASPGTGMGEQYF.

This chain links TRBV19 with TRBJ1-1, with D uncertain. The V gene's germline CDR1 is LNHDA and CDR2 SQIVND (reference sequence). CDR3 length: 14 amino acids. V was shortened by 7 bases and J by 4 bases, with 16 bases between the two germline ends. The chain's CDR3 is CASTPPEGATEAFF. CDR3 sequence (DNA): TGTGCCAGTACTCCCCCCGAGGGAGCCACTGAAGCTTTCTTT.

The J gene is TRBJ1-2, the V gene TRBV5-4, with D perhaps matching TRBD1 (6 bases). Germline CDR1 SGHNT, CDR2 YYREEE (reference sequence). This CDR3 is 14 amino acids long. Trimming pared 7 bases from V and 2 bases from J, leaving 15 bases between. The CDR3 bases are TGTGCCAGCGCTCCCTTCCAGGGGAACTATGGCTACACCTTC. Its protein product is CASAPFQGNYGYTF.

The chain links TRBV7-9 to TRBJ1-1; no definite D call. The V and J ends lost 0 bases and 5 bases respectively, with 10 bases between them. The V gene's germline CDR1 is SEHNR and CDR2 FQNEAQ (reference sequence). The CDR3 sequence is 14 residues long. The CDR3 bases are TGTGCCAGCAGCTTAGCCCTCAAGAGAACTGAAGCTTTCTTT. This encodes CASSLALKRTEAFF.

The chain couples TRBV6-6 to TRBJ1-1; D not resolved. The CDR3 runs 16 residues. In germline, CDR1 is MNHNY, CDR2 SVGAGI (reference sequence). V lost 2 bases, J lost 0 bases, and 13 bases lay in between. The CDR3 bases are TGTGCCAGCAGTTACCCAAGTGAGGCTATGAACACTGAAGCTTTCTTT. Encoded protein: CASSYPSEAMNTEAFF.

The chain recombines TRBV7-8 with TRBJ2-7, with D perhaps assigned TRBD1 or TRBD2 (6 bases each). Germline lookup yields CDR1 SGHVS and CDR2 FQNEAQ. Trimming removed 5 bases from V and 4 bases from J, with 15 bases in between. The CDR3 is 14 amino acids. CDR3 DNA: TGTGCCAGCAGCCGAGGGGGAGGCGAATACGAGCAGTACTTC. Translating it yields CASSRGGGEYEQYF.

The chain joins TRBV28 to TRBJ2-7; 8 bases align to TRBD1. The J segment lost 5 bases and the V segment lost 2 bases, leaving 8 bases of the junction unmatched. CDR1 and CDR2 from the germline V gene are MDHEN and SYDVKM. The CDR3 consists of 15 residues. In DNA form, the CDR3 reads TGTGCCAGCAGTTTAGGAGGGCAGGGGGCTGACGAGCAGTACTTC. It specifies CASSLGGQGADEQYF.

The chain joins TRBV7-9 to TRBJ1-2; 7 bases align to TRBD1. CDR1 is SEHNR, CDR2 FQNEAQ, per germline (reference sequence). The CDR3 has 15 amino acids. J lost 0 bases, V lost 5 bases, and 6 bases had no gene match. The CDR3 region has the DNA TGTGCCAGCAGCGACAGGGACATCCCTAACTATGGCTACACCTTC. Translating it yields CASSDRDIPNYGYTF.

This clone was found a few times. CDR3 in amino acids: CASSIAGMGTEAFF. CDR3 DNA sequence: TGTGCCAGTAGTATAGCGGGTATGGGCACTGAAGCTTTCTTT. The chain recombines TRBV19 with TRBJ1-1; D unclear. This CDR3 contains 14 residues. Trimming stripped 1 base from V and 4 bases from J, with 10 bases between. Germline CDR1 LNHDA, CDR2 SQIVND (reference sequence).

The rearrangement links TRBV6-2 or TRBV6-3 to TRBJ2-7; 7 bases match TRBD1. CDR1 is MNHEY and CDR2 is SVGEGT in the germline V gene. V lost 6 bases and J lost 2; bases outside the gene matches: 7. The CDR3 extends over 14 amino acids. The CDR3 reads CASSSDRETYEQYF. Written as DNA, the CDR3 is TGTGCCAGCAGCTCAGACAGGGAGACCTACGAGCAGTACTTC.

The V call is TRBV5-1, the J call TRBJ1-1; no clear D. The CDR3 consists of 14 residues. CDR1 SGHRS and CDR2 YFSETQ come from the germline V gene. Trimming took 5 bases from V and 4 from J, leaving 15 bases between them. The CDR3 DNA sequence: TGCGCCAGCAGTTTGTACAAAACGGGCACTGAAGCTTTCTTT. This sequence encodes CASSLYKTGTEAFF.

The chain links TRBV9 to TRBJ1-6, with D maybe TRBD1 (6 bases). Per the germline V gene, CDR1 is SGDLS and CDR2 is YYNGEE. The CDR3 has 16 amino acids. Trimming pared 3 bases from V and 9 bases from J, leaving 19 bases between. The CDR3 DNA reads as TGTGCCAGCAGCGGGCGACAGGAAGGCGTAGGTTCACCCCTCCACTTT. Amino acid sequence: CASSGRQEGVGSPLHF.

This chain joins TRBV19 and TRBJ1-4; TRBD1 is a possible D gene (5 bases). Germline-derived CDR1 and CDR2 are LNHDA and SQIVND (reference sequence). V lost 6 bases and J 6 bases, leaving 17 bases between the germline ends. This CDR3 spans 15 amino acids. The CDR3 sequence: CASSPVRGEDEKLFF. The CDR3 DNA follows: TGTGCCAGTAGCCCCGTCCGAGGGGAGGATGAAAAACTGTTTTTT.

The chain recombines TRBV6-4 with TRBJ2-6; D remains unclear. The CDR3 consists of 15 residues. Per germline, CDR1 MRHNA and CDR2 SNTAGT. V was pared by 1 base and J by 1 base, with 5 bases between. The CDR3 DNA follows: TGTGCCAGCAGTGACTGGGCGTCTGGGGCCAACGTCCTGACTTTC. It codes for CASSDWASGANVLTF.

The chain carries TRBV6-5 and TRBJ2-4, with D possibly being TRBD2 (5 bases). Germline-derived CDR1 and CDR2 are MNHEY and SVGAGI. There are 15 residues in the CDR3. Trimming took off 6 bases at V and 2 bases at J, with 14 bases between the two ends. CDR3 protein: CASSPSEGTKNIQYF. The CDR3 nucleotides are TGTGCCAGCAGCCCCTCAGAGGGTACCAAAAACATTCAGTACTTC.